This TCR beta chain was sequenced for a study of Graves' ophthalmopathy and Graves' hyperthyroidism. The diagnosis was founded upon clinical symptoms, serum thyroxine, TRAb, thyroid ultrasound and orbital computed tomography. Amplified material comprised TCR beta CDR3 regions derived from RNA transcripts. An initial RT-PCR round employing HTBI primers preceded a second-round multiplex PCR. TCRdb used MiXCR to reprocess the multiplex PCR reads, holding one entry per CDR3 protein. The sample lists 450,000 to 600,000 distinct CDR3 sequences, 35% to 40% occurring once. Concerning this clonotype itself: The antigen is unknown.

Whole-study results and caveats: With about 71% sensitivity and roughly 76% specificity, the model predicted ophthalmopathy progression. In blood appeared most of the expanded thyroid clonotypes whose frequency exceeded 0.001.

The receptor was derived from an adult man with Graves' hyperthyroidism. Input material: peripheral blood or thyroid tissue (not recorded which).

As DNA, the CDR3 is TGTGCCAGCAGTCCCCAGACAGGGAGGAACACTGAAGCTTTCTTT. This gives the protein CASSPQTGRNTEAFF. The genes are TRBV12-3 or TRBV12-4 and TRBJ1-1; 7 bases line up with TRBD1. V lost 5 bases and J lost 1; bases outside the gene matches: 7. The CDR3 is 15 amino acids.